A selection of T cell receptor beta chains follows, all from one sample in a study of T cell repertoires in cytomegalovirus infection. TCRdb analysed the reads with MiXCR anew, one entry per CDR3 protein. The table includes approximately 400,000 distinct CDR3 sequences, 25% to 40% detected once. Source material: PBMCs. The receptors were sampled from a human donor in good health (CMV status not recorded). Some clones in this sample may be carry-over from other donors' samples. Both conserved end residues are part of each CDR3. A D gene is named only where the DNA matches it firmly. Part of the rows lack a size; the others show once, few, many or a class for expanded clones.

CDR3 | DNA | size | D | J | V
CASSLRQGYNQPQHF | TGTGCCAGCAGTTTACGGCAGGGGTACAATCAGCCCCAGCATTTT | few | NA | TRBJ1-5 | TRBV28
CASNPGGRGAFF | TGTGCCAGCAACCCCGGGGGCAGGGGAGCTTTCTTT | few | NA | TRBJ1-1 | TRBV7-9
CATSDRGDQPPHF | TGTGCCACCAGTGACAGGGGAGATCAGCCCCCGCATTTT | NA | NA | TRBJ1-5 | TRBV24-1
CATSRQEDLHEQYF | TGTGCCACCAGCAGACAGGAGGACCTACATGAGCAGTACTTC | NA | NA | TRBJ2-7 | TRBV15
CASSLTAGGQPQHF | TGTGCCAGCAGTTTAACGGCAGGTGGTCAGCCCCAGCATTTT | NA | NA | TRBJ1-5 | TRBV12-3/TRBV12-4
CASSQARTDQETQYF | TGCGCCAGCAGCCAGGCCCGGACAGATCAAGAGACCCAGTACTTC | NA | NA | TRBJ2-5 | TRBV4-1
CSARDLSGGARNEQFF | TGCAGTGCTAGAGATCTTAGCGGGGGGGCTCGCAATGAGCAGTTCTTC | NA | TRBD2 | TRBJ2-1 | TRBV20-1
CASSLSGSSGGPRNEQFF | TGTGCCAGCAGCTTAAGTGGGTCTAGCGGGGGGCCTCGGAATGAGCAGTTCTTC | NA | TRBD2 | TRBJ2-1 | TRBV7-9
CASSILAGDADTQYF | TGTGCCAGTAGTATATTAGCGGGGGACGCAGATACGCAGTATTTT | few | TRBD2 | TRBJ2-3 | TRBV19
CASSARGSGTALREQYF | TGTGCCAGTAGCGCTAGAGGGAGCGGGACAGCGCTTAGAGAGCAGTACTTC | NA | NA | TRBJ2-7 | TRBV19
CASSGRVNTGELFF | TGTGCCAGTAGCGGCAGGGTGAACACCGGGGAGCTGTTTTTT | NA | NA | TRBJ2-2 | TRBV19
CSARAGEDEQYF | TGCAGTGCTAGAGCGGGGGAGGACGAGCAGTACTTC | few | NA | TRBJ2-7 | TRBV20-1
CASSLERVEGVNEQFF | TGTGCCAGCAGCTTAGAACGGGTCGAAGGCGTTAATGAGCAGTTCTTC | many | NA | TRBJ2-1 | TRBV7-9
CASSLVQDVSGANVLTF | TGTGCCAGCAGCTTGGTGCAGGATGTCTCTGGGGCCAACGTCCTGACTTTC | NA | NA | TRBJ2-6 | TRBV5-5
CASSFLKTSGRSSYNEQFF | TGTGCCAGCAGCTTCCTAAAGACCTCGGGGCGGAGCTCCTACAATGAGCAGTTCTTC | many | NA | TRBJ2-1 | TRBV7-2
CASSNPESYEQYF | TGTGCCAGCAGTAACCCCGAGAGCTACGAGCAGTACTTC | NA | NA | TRBJ2-7 | TRBV28
CASSLVNRMTGGHGYTF | TGTGCCAGCAGCTTAGTGAACCGCATGACAGGGGGCCATGGCTACACCTTC | many | TRBD1 | TRBJ1-2 | TRBV7-2
CASSVVGSSYSGELFF | TGTGCCAGCAGCGTAGTTGGCTCCTCGTACAGCGGGGAGCTGTTTTTT | NA | NA | TRBJ2-2 | TRBV9
CASSIRPSGGQRGNEQLF | TGTGCCAGCAGCATCCGGCCTAGCGGGGGGCAGAGAGGGAATGAGCAGTTATTC | NA | TRBD2 | TRBJ2-1 | TRBV5-5
CASSSGNYEQYF | TGTGCCAGCAGTTCCGGGAACTACGAGCAGTACTTC | few | NA | TRBJ2-7 | TRBV12-3/TRBV12-4
CASSEGQFMNTEAFF | TGTGCCAGCAGCGAGGGACAGTTCATGAACACTGAAGCTTTCTTT | few | TRBD1 | TRBJ1-1 | TRBV6-1
CARKAGGGKKTQYF | TGTGCCAGAAAAGCGGGGGGAGGGAAAAAGACCCAGTACTTC | NA | TRBD2 | TRBJ2-5 | TRBV6-6
CSVWTADTEAFF | TGCAGCGTTTGGACAGCCGACACTGAAGCTTTCTTT | NA | NA | TRBJ1-1 | TRBV29-1
CASSLTGFPTDTQYF | TGTGCCAGCAGCTTGACAGGGTTTCCCACAGATACGCAGTATTTT | NA | TRBD1 | TRBJ2-3 | TRBV7-2
CASSESLGSRGNTIYF | TGCGCCAGCAGTGAGTCACTCGGCTCCCGAGGAAACACCATATATTTT | few | NA | TRBJ1-3 | TRBV10-2
CASATGTTRQDTQYF | TGTGCCAGCGCGACAGGGACTACGAGACAAGATACGCAGTATTTT | NA | NA | TRBJ2-3 | TRBV6-8
CASSYTNSNQPQHF | TGTGCCAGCAGTTACACCAATAGCAATCAGCCCCAGCATTTT | NA | NA | TRBJ1-5 | TRBV6-2/TRBV6-3
CASSGRDSTDTQYF | TGTGCCAGCAGCGGGAGAGATAGCACAGATACGCAGTATTTT | NA | NA | TRBJ2-3 | TRBV9
CASSLGVGEQYF | TGTGCCAGCAGCTTAGGGGTGGGGGAGCAGTACTTC | many | NA | TRBJ2-7 | TRBV7-2
CASSDMGEAFF | TGTGCCAGCAGTGATATGGGCGAAGCTTTCTTT | NA | NA | TRBJ1-1 | TRBV6-1
CASSTQAGGVADTQYF | TGTGCCAGCAGCACCCAAGCGGGGGGCGTCGCAGATACGCAGTATTTT | many | TRBD2 | TRBJ2-3 | TRBV7-2
CATSDPTSGGADTQYF | TGTGCCACCAGTGATCCCACTAGCGGGGGGGCAGATACGCAGTATTTT | NA | TRBD2 | TRBJ2-3 | TRBV24-1
CASSLLAITQDTQYF | TGTGCCAGCAGCTTACTAGCGATCACCCAAGATACGCAGTATTTT | few | NA | TRBJ2-3 | TRBV11-2
CASSQVWGEGQPQHF | TGCGCCAGCAGCCAAGTATGGGGGGAGGGTCAGCCCCAGCATTTT | NA | NA | TRBJ1-5 | TRBV4-3
CASSRDSSTGELFF | TGTGCCAGCAGCCGAGACAGCAGCACCGGGGAGCTGTTTTTT | few | NA | TRBJ2-2 | TRBV12-3/TRBV12-4
CASSLDLSLPLHF | TGTGCCAGCAGCTTAGATCTTAGTTTACCCCTCCACTTT | NA | NA | TRBJ1-6 | TRBV11-2
CASSYSRTSGGHNEQFF | TGTGCCAGCAGTTACTCGAGGACTAGCGGGGGCCACAATGAGCAGTTCTTC | NA | TRBD2 | TRBJ2-1 | TRBV6-2/TRBV6-3
CASSLGSGGALNEQFF | TGTGCCAGCAGTTTGGGTAGCGGGGGGGCCCTCAATGAGCAGTTCTTC | few | TRBD2 | TRBJ2-1 | TRBV12-3/TRBV12-4
CTSRRDTHEQYF | TGTACCAGCAGGCGGGACACCCACGAGCAGTACTTC | once | NA | TRBJ2-7 | TRBV6-2/TRBV6-3
CASSLVIQVAGGAHVLTF | TGTGCCAGCAGCTTAGTTATACAGGTGGCAGGAGGTGCCCACGTCCTGACTTTC | NA | NA | TRBJ2-6 | TRBV7-8
CASIFSGRGLGETQYF | TGTGCCAGCATCTTCTCAGGTCGGGGGCTTGGAGAGACCCAGTACTTC | NA | NA | TRBJ2-5 | TRBV5-5
CASRTAGNSNQPQHF | TGTGCCAGCAGGACCGCAGGAAATAGCAATCAGCCCCAGCATTTT | NA | NA | TRBJ1-5 | TRBV6-2/TRBV6-3
CASSLAPVGTYTEAFF | TGTGCCAGCAGTTTAGCCCCGGTAGGGACCTACACTGAAGCTTTCTTT | few | NA | TRBJ1-1 | TRBV12-3/TRBV12-4
CASSFRGANGNTIYF | TGTGCCAGCAGCTTCCGCGGGGCGAATGGAAACACCATATATTTT | few | NA | TRBJ1-3 | TRBV27
CASSKDRGGYTF | TGTGCCAGCAGCAAGGACAGGGGTGGCTACACCTTC | many | TRBD1 | TRBJ1-2 | TRBV12-3/TRBV12-4
CASSLDHLADSYTEQFF | TGTGCCAGCAGTTTAGACCATCTAGCGGACTCCTACACTGAGCAGTTCTTC | NA | TRBD2 | TRBJ2-1 | TRBV12-3/TRBV12-4